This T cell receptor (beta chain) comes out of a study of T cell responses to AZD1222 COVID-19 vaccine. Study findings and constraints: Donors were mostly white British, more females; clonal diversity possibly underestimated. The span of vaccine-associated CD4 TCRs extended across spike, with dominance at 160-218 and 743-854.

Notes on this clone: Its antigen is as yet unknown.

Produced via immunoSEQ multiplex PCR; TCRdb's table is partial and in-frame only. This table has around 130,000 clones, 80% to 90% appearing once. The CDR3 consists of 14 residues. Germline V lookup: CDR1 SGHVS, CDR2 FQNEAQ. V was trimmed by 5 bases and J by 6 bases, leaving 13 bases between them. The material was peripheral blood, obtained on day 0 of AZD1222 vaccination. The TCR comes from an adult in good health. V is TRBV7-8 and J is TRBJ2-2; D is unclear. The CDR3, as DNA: TGTGCCAGCAGCCGAGATTATGGGCCCGGGGAGCTGTTTTTT. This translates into CASSRDYGPGELFF.